A selection of T cell receptor beta chains follows, all from one sample in a study of Ad26.COV2.S vaccination and SARS-CoV-2 variants. Profiled with immunoSEQ multiplex PCR; TCRdb holds only in-frame clones, not every one. Altogether approximately 280,000 clones are present, around 87% being singletons, with the ten largest covering 2.5% to 3.5%. Sample: peripheral blood, taken in a trial of Ad26.COV2.S vaccine versus placebo. The receptors derive from a person between 18 and 65 years old who received the Ad26.COV2.S COVID-19 vaccine or a placebo. Each CDR3 is given with its conserved first and last residue.

j_gene: TRBJ1-1
v_gene: TRBV2
CDR3aa: CASSAKGSNTEAFF

j_gene: TRBJ2-5
v_gene: TRBV5-6
CDR3aa: CASSPDRGVQETQYF

j_gene: TRBJ2-2
v_gene: TRBV7-9
CDR3aa: CASSLILLRNRGRIGELFF

j_gene: TRBJ1-2
v_gene: TRBV19
CDR3aa: CASSKGPGGDGYTF

j_gene: TRBJ2-2
v_gene: TRBV5-1
CDR3aa: CASSPEGLNTGELFF

j_gene: TRBJ1-5
v_gene: TRBV27
CDR3aa: CASSLIGGDQPQHF

j_gene: TRBJ1-5
v_gene: TRBV19
CDR3aa: CASSRSGQLNQPQHF

j_gene: TRBJ2-3
v_gene: TRBV11-2
CDR3aa: CASTPGDHRRYF

j_gene: TRBJ2-7
v_gene: TRBV11-2
CDR3aa: CASSPTDTSYEQYF

j_gene: TRBJ2-1
v_gene: TRBV5-1
CDR3aa: CASSPGAGRTYNEQFF

j_gene: TRBJ2-7
v_gene: TRBV7-8
CDR3aa: CASSLTTGRNEQYF

j_gene: TRBJ1-5
v_gene: TRBV10-1
CDR3aa: CASSKGQVNQPQHF

j_gene: TRBJ2-7
v_gene: TRBV19
CDR3aa: CASSMREGGSEQYF

j_gene: TRBJ1-1
v_gene: TRBV7-9
CDR3aa: CASSGSGGRTEAFF

j_gene: TRBJ1-6
v_gene: TRBV5-8
CDR3aa: CASSLVLGVSPLHF

j_gene: TRBJ1-2
v_gene: TRBV19
CDR3aa: CASSTHGGGYTF

j_gene: TRBJ2-2
v_gene: TRBV2
CDR3aa: CASSEARGGELFF

j_gene: TRBJ2-1
v_gene: TRBV6-1
CDR3aa: CASSGVAGSGSYNEQFF

j_gene: TRBJ1-4
v_gene: TRBV14
CDR3aa: CASSQDTGRPERLFF

j_gene: TRBJ2-5
v_gene: TRBV3-1/TRBV3-2
CDR3aa: CASSPRSTQETQYF

j_gene: TRBJ1-1
v_gene: TRBV2
CDR3aa: CASSRQGAWNTEAFF

j_gene: TRBJ2-3
v_gene: TRBV18
CDR3aa: CASSPRGRFSSTDTQYF

j_gene: TRBJ2-7
v_gene: TRBV28
CDR3aa: CASSHPLGGTYEQYF

j_gene: TRBJ1-2
v_gene: TRBV6-1
CDR3aa: CASSESMRYGYTF

j_gene: TRBJ2-3
v_gene: TRBV7-3
CDR3aa: CASSLQGFGTQYF

j_gene: TRBJ1-3
v_gene: TRBV18
CDR3aa: CASSPDRLRSGNTIYF

j_gene: TRBJ2-7
v_gene: TRBV2
CDR3aa: CASGGTSGRAREQYF

j_gene: TRBJ2-1
v_gene: TRBV11-2
CDR3aa: CASSFGTGINEQFF

j_gene: TRBJ2-1
v_gene: TRBV7-9
CDR3aa: CASSLAPGTSGRRNEQFF

j_gene: TRBJ1-1
v_gene: TRBV18
CDR3aa: CASSPFRDSRVRSMNTEAFF